The T cell receptor beta chain described here comes from a study of T cells after yellow fever vaccination. Study-wide context: Fractions with few cells were prepared using SMART-Seq v4 Ultra Low Input. Whole-study results and caveats: The secondary response was weaker but peaked faster, day 5 versus 15. The presence of abundant clonotypes contaminating from the bulk population was possible in FACS-sorted repertoires.

TCRdb redid the calling of the 5' RACE reads with MiXCR, one entry per CDR3 protein. The table includes some 400,000 distinct CDR3 sequences, roughly 6.1% detected once. Germline CDR1 reads LGHDT; CDR2 reads YNNKEL (reference sequence). V was clipped by 10 bases and J by 0 bases, with 16 bases between them. The CDR3 length is 15 residues. As regards this clonotype: Its antigen is not known.

The chain employs TRBV3-1 and TRBJ1-5; D is unclear. The sequencing here drew on PBMCs, taken 5 days after the yellow fever booster vaccination. This clonotype was obtained from a man aged 30 to 39 who received the YFV17D yellow fever vaccine. The CDR3 region is CATSQGGYSNQPQHF. The CDR3 DNA is TGTGCCACCTCCCAAGGAGGGTATAGCAATCAGCCCCAGCATTTT.